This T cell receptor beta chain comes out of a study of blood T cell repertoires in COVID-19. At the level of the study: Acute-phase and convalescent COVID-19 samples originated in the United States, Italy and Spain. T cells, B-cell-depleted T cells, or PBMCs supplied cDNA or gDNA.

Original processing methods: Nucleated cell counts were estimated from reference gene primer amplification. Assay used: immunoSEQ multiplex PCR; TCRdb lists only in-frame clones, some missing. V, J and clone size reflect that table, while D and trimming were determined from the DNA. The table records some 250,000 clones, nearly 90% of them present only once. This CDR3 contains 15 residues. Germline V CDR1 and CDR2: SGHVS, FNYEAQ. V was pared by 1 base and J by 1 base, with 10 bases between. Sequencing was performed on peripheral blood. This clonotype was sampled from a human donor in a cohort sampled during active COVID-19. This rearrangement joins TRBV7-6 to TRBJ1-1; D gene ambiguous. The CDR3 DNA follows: TGTGCCAGCAGCTTAGGTAGCCTGCCGAACACTGAAGCTTTCTTT. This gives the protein CASSLGSLPNTEAFF.